The rows below give T cell receptor beta chains drawn from one sample of a study of blood T cell repertoires in COVID-19. The assay was immunoSEQ multiplex PCR, and TCRdb's table has in-frame clones only and misses some. The sample gives around 260,000 clones, 91% of which show up once; under 3% is in the top ten. Sequencing was performed on peripheral blood. The source of these receptors is a person aged 18 to 35 with COVID-19, enrolled during active disease. Both conserved end residues are part of each CDR3. Fields, in order: V gene, clone size, D gene, J gene, CDR3 protein, CDR3 DNA. The D gene is left open where the match is weak. Size is stated for part of the rows, as once, few or many counts, or as a class when the clone is expanded.

TRBV19,few,.,TRBJ1-1,CASNTYEATNTEAFF,TGTGCCAGTAACACCTATGAGGCTACGAACACTGAAGCTTTCTTT
TRBV24-1,.,.,TRBJ2-7,CATRQGGYEQYF,TGTGCCACCAGACAGGGTGGTTACGAGCAGTACTTC
TRBV12-3/TRBV12-4,.,TRBD1,TRBJ2-7,CASRGGQGYEQYF,TGTGCCAGCAGGGGGGGACAGGGCTACGAGCAGTACTTC
TRBV30,.,.,TRBJ1-5,CAWSGSGGQPQHF,TGTGCCTGGAGTGGATCCGGGGGTCAGCCCCAGCATTTT
TRBV28,once,.,TRBJ1-2,CASSMTDPPSVRHTF,TGTGCCAGCAGTATGACAGACCCTCCTTCCGTGAGGCACACCTTC
TRBV20-1,.,.,TRBJ2-7,CSASQGNEQYF,TGCAGTGCTAGTCAGGGGAACGAGCAGTACTTC
TRBV6-5,.,.,TRBJ1-3,CASSLRGGFGNTIYF,TGTGCCAGCAGCCTCCGAGGGGGATTTGGAAACACCATATATTTT
TRBV5-1,.,TRBD1,TRBJ1-4,CASRRGTGGEKLFF,TGCGCCAGCCGCCGCGGGACAGGTGGCGAAAAACTGTTTTTT
TRBV11-2,.,.,TRBJ2-7,CASSPDRTYEQYF,TGTGCCAGCAGCCCGGACAGAACCTACGAGCAGTACTTC
TRBV29-1,.,.,TRBJ1-2,CSVEESRGYGYTF,TGCAGCGTTGAAGAAAGCAGGGGATATGGCTACACCTTC
TRBV4-2,.,TRBD1,TRBJ2-7,CASSQGYRGQTYEQYF,TGTGCCAGCAGCCAAGGGTACAGGGGTCAAACCTACGAGCAGTACTTC
TRBV7-2,.,.,TRBJ2-7,CASSFPIRGEQYF,TGTGCCAGCAGCTTTCCTATACGGGGCGAGCAGTACTTC
TRBV6-2/TRBV6-3,.,TRBD2,TRBJ2-7,CASSPGFASGRGYEQYF,TGTGCCAGCAGCCCCGGATTCGCTAGCGGGAGGGGGTACGAGCAGTACTTC
TRBV28,.,TRBD1,TRBJ1-2,CASSFTNTGGRGYTF,TGTGCCAGCAGTTTTACAAACACAGGGGGAAGAGGCTACACCTTC
TRBV2,.,.,TRBJ1-5,CASSDLGMGFRGMPQHF,TGTGCCAGCAGTGACCTCGGAATGGGTTTTCGGGGAATGCCCCAGCATTTT
TRBV15,once,TRBD2,TRBJ2-1,CATSRIAGGDNEQFF,TGTGCCACCAGCAGAATAGCGGGAGGGGACAATGAGCAGTTCTTC
TRBV6-6,.,.,TRBJ2-5,CASSYGAEETQYF,TGTGCCAGCAGTTACGGGGCGGAAGAGACCCAGTACTTC
TRBV5-1,once,TRBD1,TRBJ1-4,CASSLAGQGAAYEKLFF,TGCGCCAGCAGCTTGGCGGGACAGGGGGCGGCTTATGAAAAACTGTTTTTT
TRBV7-2,.,TRBD2,TRBJ2-2,CASSPGLAGHTGELFF,TGTGCCAGCAGCCCGGGACTAGCGGGTCACACCGGGGAGCTGTTTTTT
TRBV19,.,TRBD1,TRBJ1-2,CASKRQGGNYGYTF,TGTGCCAGTAAACGACAGGGTGGAAACTATGGCTACACCTTC
TRBV27,few,TRBD1,TRBJ1-2,CASRFQGGANGYTF,TGTGCCAGCAGATTCCAAGGGGGCGCGAATGGCTACACCTTC
TRBV5-1,.,TRBD2,TRBJ2-3,CASSLAGGSTDTQYF,TGCGCCAGCAGCTTGGCCGGCGGGAGTACAGATACGCAGTATTTT
TRBV6-4,.,TRBD2,TRBJ2-1,CASSEGGSGDYNEQFF,TGTGCCAGCAGTGAAGGGGGTAGCGGGGATTACAATGAGCAGTTCTTC
TRBV20-1,.,.,TRBJ2-1,CSASARPLATSSYNEQFF,TGCAGTGCTAGTGCAAGGCCCCTAGCGACTAGCTCCTACAATGAGCAGTTCTTC
TRBV7-6,.,.,TRBJ1-4,CASSLAAGTNEKLFF,TGTGCCAGCAGCTTAGCGGCAGGGACTAATGAAAAACTGTTTTTT
TRBV4-1,.,.,TRBJ1-3,CASSPTSYYSGNTIYF,TGCGCCAGCAGCCCAACCAGTTATTACTCTGGAAACACCATATATTTT
TRBV11-2,.,.,TRBJ2-3,CASSLGGLGADTQYF,TGTGCCAGCAGCTTAGGGGGCCTCGGCGCGGATACGCAGTATTTT
TRBV11-2,.,TRBD1,TRBJ2-7,CASSELYRGSSYEQYF,TGTGCCAGCAGCGAACTTTACAGGGGAAGCTCCTACGAGCAGTACTTC
TRBV7-6,.,TRBD2,TRBJ2-1,CASSLVYKREPGGEQFF,TGTGCCAGCAGCTTAGTATATAAGCGGGAGCCCGGGGGTGAGCAGTTCTTC